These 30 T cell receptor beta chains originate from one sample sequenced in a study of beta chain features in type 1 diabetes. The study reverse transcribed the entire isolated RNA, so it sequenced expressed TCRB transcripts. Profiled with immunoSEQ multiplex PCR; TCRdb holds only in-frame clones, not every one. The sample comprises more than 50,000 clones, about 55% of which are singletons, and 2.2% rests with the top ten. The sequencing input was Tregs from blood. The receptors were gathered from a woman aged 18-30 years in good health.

The CDR3 protein is CATSSRLSTDTQYF. The CDR3 nucleotides are TGTGCCACCTCTAGCAGGTTGAGCACAGATACGCAGTATTTT. The chain carries TRBV6-5 and TRBJ2-3; possibly TRBD2 for D (5 bases). Germline V lookup: CDR1 MNHEY, CDR2 SVGAGI. Trimming pared 10 bases from V and 0 bases from J, leaving 14 bases between. The CDR3 consists of 14 residues.

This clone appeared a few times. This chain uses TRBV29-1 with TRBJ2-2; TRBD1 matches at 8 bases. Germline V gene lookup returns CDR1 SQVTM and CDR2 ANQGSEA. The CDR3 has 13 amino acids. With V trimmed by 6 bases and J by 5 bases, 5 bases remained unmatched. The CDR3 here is CSVDRGGTGELFF. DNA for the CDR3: TGCAGCGTCGACAGGGGCGGGACCGGGGAGCTGTTTTTT.

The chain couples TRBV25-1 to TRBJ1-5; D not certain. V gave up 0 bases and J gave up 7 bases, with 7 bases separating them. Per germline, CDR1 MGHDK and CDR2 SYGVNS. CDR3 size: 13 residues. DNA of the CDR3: TGTGCCAGCAGTGAATATGGCACCCAGCCCCAGCATTTT. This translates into CASSEYGTQPQHF.

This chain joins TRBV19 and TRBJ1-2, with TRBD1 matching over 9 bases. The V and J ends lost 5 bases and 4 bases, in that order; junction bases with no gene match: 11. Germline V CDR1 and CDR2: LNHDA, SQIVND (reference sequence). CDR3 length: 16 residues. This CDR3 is CASSSQGQGSGYGYTF. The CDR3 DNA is TGTGCCAGTAGTTCCCAGGGACAGGGAAGCGGCTATGGCTACACCTTC.

For the CDR3, the DNA is TGTGCCTGGAGTGCAAACAGGGGAACTGAAGCTTTCTTT. It codes for CAWSANRGTEAFF. The chain joins TRBV30 to TRBJ1-1; TRBD1 matches at 7 bases. The germline V gene has CDR1 GTSNPN and CDR2 SVGIG (reference sequence). J was trimmed by 5 bases and V by 1 base; bases with no gene match: 4. The CDR3 spans 13 residues.

The CDR3 bases are TGTGCCAGCAGCGTAGACGGGAGGGATGGTGAGCAGTTCTTC. Amino acids: CASSVDGRDGEQFF. The chain recombines TRBV9 with TRBJ2-1; 8 bases are shared with TRBD2. Germline values: CDR1 SGDLS, CDR2 YYNGEE. The ends lost 0 bases at V and 9 bases at J; junction bases unmatched: 5. The length of the CDR3 is 14 residues.

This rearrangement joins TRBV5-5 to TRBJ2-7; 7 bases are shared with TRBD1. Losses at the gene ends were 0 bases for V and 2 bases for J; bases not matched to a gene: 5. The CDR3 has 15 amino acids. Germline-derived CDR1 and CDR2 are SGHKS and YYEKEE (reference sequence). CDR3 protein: CASSLAVTGTYEQYF. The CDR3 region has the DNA TGTGCCAGCAGCTTGGCTGTGACAGGGACCTACGAGCAGTACTTC.

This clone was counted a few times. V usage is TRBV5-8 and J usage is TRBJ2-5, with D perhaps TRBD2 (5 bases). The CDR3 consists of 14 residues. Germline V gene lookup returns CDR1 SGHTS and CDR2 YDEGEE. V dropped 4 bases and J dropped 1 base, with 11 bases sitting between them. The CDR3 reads CASSPRTFQETQYF. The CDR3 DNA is TGTGCCAGCAGCCCGAGGACTTTCCAAGAGACCCAGTACTTC.

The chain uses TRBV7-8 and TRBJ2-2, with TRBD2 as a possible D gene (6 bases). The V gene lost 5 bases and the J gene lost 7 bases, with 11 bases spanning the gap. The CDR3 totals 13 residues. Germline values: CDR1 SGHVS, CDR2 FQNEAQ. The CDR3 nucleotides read TGTGCCAGCAGCCGGGAGACGATCGGGGAGCTGTTTTTT. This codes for CASSRETIGELFF.

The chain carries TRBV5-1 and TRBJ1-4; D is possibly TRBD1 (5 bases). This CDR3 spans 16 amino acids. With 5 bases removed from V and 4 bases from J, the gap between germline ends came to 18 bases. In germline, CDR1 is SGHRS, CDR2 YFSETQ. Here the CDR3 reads CASRRGAGAHNEKLFF. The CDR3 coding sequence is TGCGCCAGCAGGCGGGGTGCCGGGGCGCATAATGAAAAACTGTTTTTT.

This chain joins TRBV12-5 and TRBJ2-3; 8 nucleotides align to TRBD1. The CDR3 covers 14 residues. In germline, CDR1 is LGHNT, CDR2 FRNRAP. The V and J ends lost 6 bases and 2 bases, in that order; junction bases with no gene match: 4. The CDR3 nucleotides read TGTGCTAGTGGGTGGACAGGGACCACAGATACGCAGTATTTT. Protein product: CASGWTGTTDTQYF.

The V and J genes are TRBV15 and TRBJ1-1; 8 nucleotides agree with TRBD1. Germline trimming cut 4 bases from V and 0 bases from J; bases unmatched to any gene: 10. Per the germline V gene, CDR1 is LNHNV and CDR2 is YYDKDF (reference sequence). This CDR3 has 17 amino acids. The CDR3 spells CATSTNRDRRMNTEAFF. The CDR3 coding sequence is TGTGCCACCAGCACTAATAGGGACAGGCGTATGAACACTGAAGCTTTCTTT.

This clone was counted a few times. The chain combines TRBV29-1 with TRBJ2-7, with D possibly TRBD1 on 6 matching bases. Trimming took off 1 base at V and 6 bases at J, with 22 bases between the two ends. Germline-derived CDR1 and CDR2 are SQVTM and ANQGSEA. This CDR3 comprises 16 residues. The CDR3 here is CSVEGGHRVGSGEQYF. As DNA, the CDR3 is TGCAGCGTTGAAGGGGGACACAGGGTGGGTTCGGGCGAGCAGTACTTC.

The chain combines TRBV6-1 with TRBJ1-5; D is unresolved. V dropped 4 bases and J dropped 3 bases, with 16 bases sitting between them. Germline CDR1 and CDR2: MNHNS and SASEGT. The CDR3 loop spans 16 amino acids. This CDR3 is CASSAGGRTHNQPQHF. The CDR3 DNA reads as TGTGCCAGCAGTGCTGGTGGTCGGACTCACAATCAGCCCCAGCATTTT.

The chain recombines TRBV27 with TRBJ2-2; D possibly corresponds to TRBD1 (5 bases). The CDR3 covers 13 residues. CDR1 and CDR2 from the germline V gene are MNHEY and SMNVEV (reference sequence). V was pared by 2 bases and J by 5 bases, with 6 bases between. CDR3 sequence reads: CASSLQGTGELFF. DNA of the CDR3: TGTGCCAGCAGTTTACAGGGAACCGGGGAGCTGTTTTTT.

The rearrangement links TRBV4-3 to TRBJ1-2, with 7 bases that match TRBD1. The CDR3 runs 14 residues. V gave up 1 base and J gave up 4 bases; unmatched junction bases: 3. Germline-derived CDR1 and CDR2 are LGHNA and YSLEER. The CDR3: CASSQVTGSYGYTF. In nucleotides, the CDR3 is TGCGCCAGCAGCCAAGTGACAGGGAGCTATGGCTACACCTTC.

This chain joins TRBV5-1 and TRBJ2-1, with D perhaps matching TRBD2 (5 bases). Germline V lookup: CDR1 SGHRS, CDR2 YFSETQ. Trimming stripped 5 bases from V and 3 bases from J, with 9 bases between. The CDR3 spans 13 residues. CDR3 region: CASRLAGYNEQFF. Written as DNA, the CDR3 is TGCGCCAGCAGGCTGGCGGGCTACAATGAGCAGTTCTTC.

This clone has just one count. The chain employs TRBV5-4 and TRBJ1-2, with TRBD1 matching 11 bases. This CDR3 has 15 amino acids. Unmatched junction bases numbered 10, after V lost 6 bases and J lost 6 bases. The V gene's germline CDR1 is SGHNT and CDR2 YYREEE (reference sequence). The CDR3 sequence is CASNPRTGGEDGYTF. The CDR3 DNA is TGTGCCAGCAACCCCCGGACAGGGGGCGAGGATGGCTACACCTTC. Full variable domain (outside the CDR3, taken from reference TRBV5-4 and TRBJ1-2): ETGVTQSPTHLIKTRGQQVTLRCSSQSGHNTVSWYQQALGQGPQFIFQYYREEENGRGNFPPRFSGLQFPNYSSELNVNALELDDSALYLCASNPRTGGEDGYTFGSGTRLTVV.

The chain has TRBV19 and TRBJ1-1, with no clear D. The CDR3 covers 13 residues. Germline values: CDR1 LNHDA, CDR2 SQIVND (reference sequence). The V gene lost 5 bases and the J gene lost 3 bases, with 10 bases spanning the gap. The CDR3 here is CASSERRDTEAFF. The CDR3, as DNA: TGTGCCAGTAGTGAACGACGGGACACTGAAGCTTTCTTT.

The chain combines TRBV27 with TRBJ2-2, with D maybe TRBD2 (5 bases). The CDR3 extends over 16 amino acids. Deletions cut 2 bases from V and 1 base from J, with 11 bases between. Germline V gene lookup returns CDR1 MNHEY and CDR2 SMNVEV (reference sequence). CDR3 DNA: TGTGCCAGCAGTTTAAGAGCTAGCTGGAACACCGGGGAGCTGTTTTTT. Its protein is CASSLRASWNTGELFF.

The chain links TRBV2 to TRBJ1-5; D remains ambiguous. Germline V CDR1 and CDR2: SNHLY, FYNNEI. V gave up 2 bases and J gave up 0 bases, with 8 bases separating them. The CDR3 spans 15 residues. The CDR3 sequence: CASSEMSSSNQPQHF. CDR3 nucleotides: TGTGCCAGCAGTGAAATGTCTTCTAGCAATCAGCCCCAGCATTTT.

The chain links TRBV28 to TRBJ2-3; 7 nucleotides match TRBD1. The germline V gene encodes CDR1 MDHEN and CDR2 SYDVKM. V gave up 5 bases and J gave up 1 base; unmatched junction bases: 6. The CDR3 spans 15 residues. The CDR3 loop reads CASSPRQGGTDTQYF. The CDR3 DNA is TGTGCCAGCAGTCCCCGACAGGGCGGCACAGATACGCAGTATTTT.

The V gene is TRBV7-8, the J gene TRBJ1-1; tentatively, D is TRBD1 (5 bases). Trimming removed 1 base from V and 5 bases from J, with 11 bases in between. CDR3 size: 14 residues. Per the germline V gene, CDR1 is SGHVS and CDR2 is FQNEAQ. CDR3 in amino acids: CASSLERGYTEAFF. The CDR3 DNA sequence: TGTGCCAGCAGCTTAGAACGGGGGTATACTGAAGCTTTCTTT. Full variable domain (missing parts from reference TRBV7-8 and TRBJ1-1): GAGVSQSPRYKVAKRGQDVALRCDPISGHVSLFWYQQALGQGPEFLTYFQNEAQLDKSGLPSDRFFAERPEGSVSTLKIQRTQQEDSAVYLCASSLERGYTEAFFGQGTRLTVV.

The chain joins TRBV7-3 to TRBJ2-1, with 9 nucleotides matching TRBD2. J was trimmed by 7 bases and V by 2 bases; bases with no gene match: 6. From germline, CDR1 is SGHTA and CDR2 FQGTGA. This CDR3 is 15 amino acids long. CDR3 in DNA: TGTGCCAGCAGCTTAGGGGGGACTAGCAAAAATGAGCAGTTCTTC. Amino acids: CASSLGGTSKNEQFF.

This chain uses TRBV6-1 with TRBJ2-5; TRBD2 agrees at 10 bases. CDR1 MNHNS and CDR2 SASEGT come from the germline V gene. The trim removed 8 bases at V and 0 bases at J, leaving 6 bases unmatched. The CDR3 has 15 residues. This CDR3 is CASQGTSGNQETQYF. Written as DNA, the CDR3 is TGTGCCAGCCAAGGAACTAGCGGGAACCAAGAGACCCAGTACTTC.

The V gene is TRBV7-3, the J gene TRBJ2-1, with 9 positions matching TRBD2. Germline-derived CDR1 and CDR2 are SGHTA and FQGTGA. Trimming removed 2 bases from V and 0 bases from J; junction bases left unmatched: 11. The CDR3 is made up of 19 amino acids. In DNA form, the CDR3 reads TGTGCCAGCAGCTTAGAGGGGCTAGCGGGGTTCAGCTCCTACAATGAGCAGTTCTTC. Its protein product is CASSLEGLAGFSSYNEQFF.

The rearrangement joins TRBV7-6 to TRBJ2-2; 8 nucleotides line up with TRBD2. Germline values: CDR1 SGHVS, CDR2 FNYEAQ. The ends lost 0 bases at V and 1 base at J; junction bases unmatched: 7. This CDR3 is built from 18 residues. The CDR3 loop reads CASSLALSSGGNTGELFF. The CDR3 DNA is TGTGCCAGCAGCTTAGCGCTGTCGAGCGGGGGGAACACCGGGGAGCTGTTTTTT.

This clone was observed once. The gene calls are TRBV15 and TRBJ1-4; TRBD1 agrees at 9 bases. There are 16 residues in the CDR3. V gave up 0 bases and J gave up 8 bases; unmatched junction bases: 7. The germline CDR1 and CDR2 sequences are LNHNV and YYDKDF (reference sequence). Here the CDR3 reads CATSRDLGQGYEKLFF. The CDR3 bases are TGTGCCACCAGCAGAGATTTAGGACAGGGGTACGAAAAACTGTTTTTT.

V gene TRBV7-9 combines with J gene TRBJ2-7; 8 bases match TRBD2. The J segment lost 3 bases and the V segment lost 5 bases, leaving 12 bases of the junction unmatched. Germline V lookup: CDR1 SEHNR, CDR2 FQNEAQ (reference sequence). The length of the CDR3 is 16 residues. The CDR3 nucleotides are TGTGCCAGCAGCCATTCTGGACTAGCACTGAACTACGAGCAGTACTTC. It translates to CASSHSGLALNYEQYF.

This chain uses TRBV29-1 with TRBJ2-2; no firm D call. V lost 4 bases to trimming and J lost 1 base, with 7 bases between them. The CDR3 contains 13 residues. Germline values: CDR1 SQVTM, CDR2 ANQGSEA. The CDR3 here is CSVVPGNTGELFF. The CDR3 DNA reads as TGCAGCGTTGTTCCAGGGAACACCGGGGAGCTGTTTTTT.